A selection of T cell receptor beta chains follows, all from one sample in a study of identical twins. TCRdb reprocessed the 5' RACE reads via MiXCR and lists one record per CDR3 protein. The data show 420,000 or so distinct CDR3 sequences, with roughly 20% seen just once and approximately 12% held by the top ten. Sequencing was performed on naive T cells sorted from blood. These receptor sequences come from a man in his fifties or sixties in good health. Each CDR3 is given with its conserved first and last residue. The D gene is left open where the match is weak.

v_gene	j_gene	d_gene	CDR3aa
TRBV6-1	TRBJ2-1	TRBD1	CASSKTQGAYNEQFF
TRBV7-2	TRBJ1-2	NA	CASSLVRNYGYTF
TRBV5-1	TRBJ1-3	TRBD1	CASSPRDRGSGNTIYF
TRBV20-1	TRBJ1-1	TRBD1	CSARFASGGTAFF
TRBV11-2	TRBJ2-7	TRBD2	CASSPSGDTFPYEQYF
TRBV19	TRBJ1-1	TRBD1	CASSISPGQGNTEAFF
TRBV12-3/TRBV12-4	TRBJ2-7	NA	CASGVGSSYEQYF
TRBV5-1	TRBJ2-5	TRBD2	CASSLGQREGQETQYF
TRBV11-2	TRBJ2-5	NA	CASSFGLGGETQYF
TRBV29-1	TRBJ2-2	TRBD2	CSVGTSGGNTGELFF
TRBV6-2/TRBV6-3	TRBJ2-7	NA	CASSPPGHYYEQYF
TRBV5-4	TRBJ1-1	NA	CASSFRAQEGSEAFF
TRBV7-2	TRBJ2-3	TRBD2	CASRSAGTSGSGAQYF